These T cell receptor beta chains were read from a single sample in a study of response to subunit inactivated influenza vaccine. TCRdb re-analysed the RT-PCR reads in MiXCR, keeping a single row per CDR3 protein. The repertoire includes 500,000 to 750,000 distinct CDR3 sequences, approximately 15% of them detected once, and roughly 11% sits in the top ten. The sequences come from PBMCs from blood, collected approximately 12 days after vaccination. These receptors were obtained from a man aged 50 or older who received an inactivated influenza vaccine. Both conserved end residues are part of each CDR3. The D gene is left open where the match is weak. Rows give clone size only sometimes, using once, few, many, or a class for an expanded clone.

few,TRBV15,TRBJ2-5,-,TGTGCCACCAGCAGAGATAATAAAGAGACCCAGTACTTC,CATSRDNKETQYF
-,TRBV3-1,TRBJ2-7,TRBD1,TGTGCCAGCAGCGGGACAGGGATATTCGAGCAGTACTTC,CASSGTGIFEQYF
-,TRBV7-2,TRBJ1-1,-,TGTGCCAGCAGCATAAGACAGGTCTTCACTGAAGCTTTCTTT,CASSIRQVFTEAFF
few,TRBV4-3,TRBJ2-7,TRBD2,TGCGCCAGCAGCCAGTCGCGGGAGGCCGAGCAGTACTTC,CASSQSREAEQYF
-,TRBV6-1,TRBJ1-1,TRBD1,TGTGCCAGCAGGAGGGACAGGGGTAACACTGAAGCTTTCTTT,CASRRDRGNTEAFF
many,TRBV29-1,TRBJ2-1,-,TGCAGCGTTGATAGCAGCTCCTACAATGAGCAGTTCTTC,CSVDSSSYNEQFF
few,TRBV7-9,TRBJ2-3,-,TGTGCCAGCTCCTTGACTAGGTTTAGCGGAAACACAGATACGCAGTATTTT,CASSLTRFSGNTDTQYF
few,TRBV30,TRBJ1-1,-,TGTGCCTGGAGTGTAACCGGGTCTGAAGCTTTCTTT,CAWSVTGSEAFF
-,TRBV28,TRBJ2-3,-,TGTGCCAGCATCAGGGGGGGCTTCGACACAGATACGCAGTATTTT,CASIRGGFDTDTQYF
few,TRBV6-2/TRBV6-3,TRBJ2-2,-,TGTGCCAGCAGTTACTCGACCGGGACCGGGGAGCTGTTTTTT,CASSYSTGTGELFF
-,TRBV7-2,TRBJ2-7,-,TGTGCCAGCAGCTCCCGGGACCCTGAGCAGTACTTC,CASSSRDPEQYF
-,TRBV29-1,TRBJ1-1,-,TGCAGCATCACGCGAGGGACTTTTTCAGGAGGCACTGAAGCTTTCTTT,CSITRGTFSGGTEAFF
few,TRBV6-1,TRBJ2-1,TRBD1,TGTGCCAGCAGGGACAGGAATGAGCAGTTCTTC,CASRDRNEQFF
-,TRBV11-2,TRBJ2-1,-,TGTGCCAGCAGCTTTTGGCAGGGCAGCGATGAGCAGTTCTTC,CASSFWQGSDEQFF
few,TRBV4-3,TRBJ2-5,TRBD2,TGCGCCAGCAGCCAAGGCGGGGGGCGAGAGACCCAGTACTTC,CASSQGGGRETQYF
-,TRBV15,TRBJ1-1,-,TGTGCCACCAGCCGGGCGGACCTCACTGAAGCTTTCTTT,CATSRADLTEAFF
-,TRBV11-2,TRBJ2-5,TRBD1,TGTGCCAGCAGCTTCATACTGGACAGGTTGGGGGAGACCCAGTACTTC,CASSFILDRLGETQYF